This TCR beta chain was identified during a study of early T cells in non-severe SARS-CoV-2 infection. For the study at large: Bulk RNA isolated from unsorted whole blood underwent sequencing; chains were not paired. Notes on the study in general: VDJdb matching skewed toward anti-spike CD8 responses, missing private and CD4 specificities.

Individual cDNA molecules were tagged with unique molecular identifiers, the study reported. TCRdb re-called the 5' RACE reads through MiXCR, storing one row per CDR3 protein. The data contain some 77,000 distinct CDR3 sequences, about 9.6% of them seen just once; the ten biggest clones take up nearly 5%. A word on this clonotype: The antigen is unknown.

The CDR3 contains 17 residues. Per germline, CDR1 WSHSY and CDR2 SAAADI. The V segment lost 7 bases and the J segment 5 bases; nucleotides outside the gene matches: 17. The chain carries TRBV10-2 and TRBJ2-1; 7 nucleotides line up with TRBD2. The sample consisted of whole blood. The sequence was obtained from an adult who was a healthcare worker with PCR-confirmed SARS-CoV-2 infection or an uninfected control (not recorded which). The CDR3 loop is CASKRGVWREKDNEQFF. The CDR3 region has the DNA TGCGCCAGCAAACGGGGGGTTTGGCGGGAGAAGGACAATGAGCAGTTCTTC.